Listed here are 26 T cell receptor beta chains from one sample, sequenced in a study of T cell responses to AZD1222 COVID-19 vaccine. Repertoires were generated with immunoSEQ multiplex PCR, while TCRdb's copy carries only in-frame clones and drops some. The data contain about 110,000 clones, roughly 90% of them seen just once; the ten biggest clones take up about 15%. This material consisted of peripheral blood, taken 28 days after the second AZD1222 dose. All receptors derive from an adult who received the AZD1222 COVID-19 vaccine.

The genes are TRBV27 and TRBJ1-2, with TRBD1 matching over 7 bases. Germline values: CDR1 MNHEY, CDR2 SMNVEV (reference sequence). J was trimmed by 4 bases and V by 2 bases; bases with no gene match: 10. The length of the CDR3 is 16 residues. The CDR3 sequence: CASSLNPDRTIYGYTF. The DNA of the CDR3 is TGTGCCAGCAGTTTAAACCCGGACAGGACAATCTATGGCTACACCTTC.

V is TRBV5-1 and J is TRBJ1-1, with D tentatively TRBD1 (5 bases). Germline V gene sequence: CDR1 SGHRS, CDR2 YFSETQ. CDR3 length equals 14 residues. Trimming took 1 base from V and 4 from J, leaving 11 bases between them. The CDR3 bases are TGCGCCAGCAGCTTGCTATCGGGGGGCACTGAAGCTTTCTTT. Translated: CASSLLSGGTEAFF.

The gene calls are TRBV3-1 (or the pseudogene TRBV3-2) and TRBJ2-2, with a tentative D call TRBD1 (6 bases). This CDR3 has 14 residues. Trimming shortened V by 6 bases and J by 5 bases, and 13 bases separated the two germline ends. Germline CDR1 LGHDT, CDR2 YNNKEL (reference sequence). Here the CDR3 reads CASRPQGRTGELFF. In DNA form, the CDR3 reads TGTGCCAGCAGACCACAGGGACGGACCGGGGAGCTGTTTTTT.

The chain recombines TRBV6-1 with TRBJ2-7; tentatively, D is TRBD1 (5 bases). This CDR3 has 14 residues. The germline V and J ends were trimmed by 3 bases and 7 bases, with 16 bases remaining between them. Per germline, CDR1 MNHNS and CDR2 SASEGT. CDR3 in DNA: TGTGCCAGCAGTGAGGCAACAGGATCCTTGGAGCAGTACTTC. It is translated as CASSEATGSLEQYF.

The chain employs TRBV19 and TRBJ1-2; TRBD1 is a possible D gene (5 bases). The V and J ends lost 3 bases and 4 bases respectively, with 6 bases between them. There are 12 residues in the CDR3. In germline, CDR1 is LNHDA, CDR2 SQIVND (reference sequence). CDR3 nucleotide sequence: TGTGCCAGTAGTATTGACAGCTATGGCTACACCTTC. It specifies CASSIDSYGYTF. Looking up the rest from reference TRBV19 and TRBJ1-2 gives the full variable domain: DGGITQSPKYLFRKEGQNVTLSCEQNLNHDAMYWYRQDPGQGLRLIYYSQIVNDFQKGDIAEGYSVSREKKESFPLTVTSAQKNPTAFYLCASSIDSYGYTFGSGTRLTVV.

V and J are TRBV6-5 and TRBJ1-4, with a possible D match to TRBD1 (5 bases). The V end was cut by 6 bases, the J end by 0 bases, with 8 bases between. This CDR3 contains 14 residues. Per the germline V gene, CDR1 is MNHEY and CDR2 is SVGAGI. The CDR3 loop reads CASRGTATNEKLFF. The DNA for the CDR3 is TGTGCCAGCAGGGGGACTGCAACTAATGAAAAACTGTTTTTT.

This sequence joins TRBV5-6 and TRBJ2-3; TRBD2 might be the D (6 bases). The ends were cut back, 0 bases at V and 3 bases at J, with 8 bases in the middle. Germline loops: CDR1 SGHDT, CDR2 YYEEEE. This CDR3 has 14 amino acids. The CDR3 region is CASSLAGTTDTQYF. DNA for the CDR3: TGTGCCAGCAGCTTGGCTGGGACTACAGATACGCAGTATTTT.

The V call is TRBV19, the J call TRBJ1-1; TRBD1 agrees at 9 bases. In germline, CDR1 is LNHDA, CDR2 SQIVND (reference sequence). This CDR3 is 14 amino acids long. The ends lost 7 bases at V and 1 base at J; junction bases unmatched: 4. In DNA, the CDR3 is TGTGCCAGTAAACCGGACAGGGGGAACACTGAAGCTTTCTTT. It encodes CASKPDRGNTEAFF.

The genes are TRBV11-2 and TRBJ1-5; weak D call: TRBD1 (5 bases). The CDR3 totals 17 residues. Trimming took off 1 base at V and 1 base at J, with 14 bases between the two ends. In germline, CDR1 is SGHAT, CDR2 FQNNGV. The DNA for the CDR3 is TGTGCCAGCAGCTTAGGACCTCGGGGGGGAAGCAATCAGCCCCAGCATTTT. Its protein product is CASSLGPRGGSNQPQHF. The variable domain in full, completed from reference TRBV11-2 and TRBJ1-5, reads EAGVAQSPRYKIIEKRQSVAFWCNPISGHATLYWYQQILGQGPKLLIQFQNNGVVDDSQLPKDRFSAERLKGVDSTLKIQPAKLEDSAVYLCASSLGPRGGSNQPQHFGDGTRLSIL.

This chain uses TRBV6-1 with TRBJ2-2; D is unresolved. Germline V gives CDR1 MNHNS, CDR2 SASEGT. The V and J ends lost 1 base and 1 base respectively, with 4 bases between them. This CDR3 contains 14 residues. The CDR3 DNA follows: TGTGCCAGCAGTGAAGGACGGAACACCGGGGAGCTGTTTTTT. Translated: CASSEGRNTGELFF.

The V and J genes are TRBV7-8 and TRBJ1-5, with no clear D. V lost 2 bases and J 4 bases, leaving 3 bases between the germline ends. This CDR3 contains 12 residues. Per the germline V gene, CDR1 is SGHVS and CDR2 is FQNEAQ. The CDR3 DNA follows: TGTGCCAGCAGCTTAATTAATCAGCCCCAGCATTTT. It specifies CASSLINQPQHF. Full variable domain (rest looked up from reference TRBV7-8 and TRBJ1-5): GAGVSQSPRYKVAKRGQDVALRCDPISGHVSLFWYQQALGQGPEFLTYFQNEAQLDKSGLPSDRFFAERPEGSVSTLKIQRTQQEDSAVYLCASSLINQPQHFGDGTRLSIL.

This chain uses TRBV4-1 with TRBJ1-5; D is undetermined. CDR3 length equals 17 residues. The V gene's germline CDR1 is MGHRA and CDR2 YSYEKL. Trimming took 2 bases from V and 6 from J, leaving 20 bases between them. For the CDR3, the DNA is TGCGCCAGCAGCCAAAGTTGGCCAGGTCGGGCGGGTCAGCCCCAGCATTTT. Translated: CASSQSWPGRAGQPQHF.

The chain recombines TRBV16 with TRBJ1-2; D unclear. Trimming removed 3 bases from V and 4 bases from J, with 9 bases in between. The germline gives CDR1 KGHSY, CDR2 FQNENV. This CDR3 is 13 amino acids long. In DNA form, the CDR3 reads TGTGCCAGCAGCCATCTGAATGGCTATGGCTACACCTTC. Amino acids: CASSHLNGYGYTF.

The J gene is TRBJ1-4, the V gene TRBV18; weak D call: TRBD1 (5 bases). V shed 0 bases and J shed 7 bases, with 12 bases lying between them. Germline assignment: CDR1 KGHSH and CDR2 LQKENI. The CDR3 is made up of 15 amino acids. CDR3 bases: TGTGCCAGCTCACCACCTTCGGGGGTGGGTGAAAAACTGTTTTTT. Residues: CASSPPSGVGEKLFF.

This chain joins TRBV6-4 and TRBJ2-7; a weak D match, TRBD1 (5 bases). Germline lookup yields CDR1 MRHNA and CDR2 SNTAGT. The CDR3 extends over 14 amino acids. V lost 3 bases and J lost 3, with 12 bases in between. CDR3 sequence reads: CASSEQARDYEQYF. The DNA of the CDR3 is TGTGCCAGCAGTGAACAGGCCCGCGACTACGAGCAGTACTTC.

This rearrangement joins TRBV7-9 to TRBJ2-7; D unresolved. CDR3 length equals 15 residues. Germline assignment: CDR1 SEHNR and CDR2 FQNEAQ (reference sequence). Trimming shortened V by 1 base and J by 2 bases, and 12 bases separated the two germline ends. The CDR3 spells CASSLVLGGTYEQYF. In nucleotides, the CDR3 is TGTGCCAGCAGCTTAGTTTTGGGCGGAACCTACGAGCAGTACTTC.

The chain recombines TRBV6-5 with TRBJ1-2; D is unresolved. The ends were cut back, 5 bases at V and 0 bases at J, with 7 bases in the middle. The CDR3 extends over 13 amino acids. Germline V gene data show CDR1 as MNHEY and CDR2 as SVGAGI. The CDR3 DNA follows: TGTGCCAGCAGTCTCACAACTAACTATGGCTACACCTTC. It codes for CASSLTTNYGYTF.

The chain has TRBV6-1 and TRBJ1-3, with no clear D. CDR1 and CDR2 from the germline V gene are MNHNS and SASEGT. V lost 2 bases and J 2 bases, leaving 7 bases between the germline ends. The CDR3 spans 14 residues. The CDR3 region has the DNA TGTGCCAGCAGTGAACAGACACCTGGAAACACCATATATTTT. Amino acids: CASSEQTPGNTIYF.

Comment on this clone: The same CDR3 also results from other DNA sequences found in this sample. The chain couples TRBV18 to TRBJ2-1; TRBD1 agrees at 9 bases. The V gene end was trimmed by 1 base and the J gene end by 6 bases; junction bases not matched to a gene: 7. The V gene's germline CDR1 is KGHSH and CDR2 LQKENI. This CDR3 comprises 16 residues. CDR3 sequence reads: CASSPRPGQGVNEQFF. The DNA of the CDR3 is TGTGCCAGCTCACCACGCCCGGGACAGGGAGTCAATGAGCAGTTCTTC.

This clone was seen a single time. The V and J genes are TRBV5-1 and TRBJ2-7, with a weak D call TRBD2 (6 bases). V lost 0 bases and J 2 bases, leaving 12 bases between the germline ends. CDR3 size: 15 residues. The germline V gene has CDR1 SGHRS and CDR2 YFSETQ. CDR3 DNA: TGCGCCAGCAGCTTGGTCCTGGGGGGTCCCTACGAGCAGTACTTC. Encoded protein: CASSLVLGGPYEQYF.

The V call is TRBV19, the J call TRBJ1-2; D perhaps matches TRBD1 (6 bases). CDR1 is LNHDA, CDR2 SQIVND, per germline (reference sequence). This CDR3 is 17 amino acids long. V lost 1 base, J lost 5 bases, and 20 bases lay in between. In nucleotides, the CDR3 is TGTGCCAGTAGTATAGGGGGGGCCCACGCAACTCCATATGGCTACACCTTC. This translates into CASSIGGAHATPYGYTF.

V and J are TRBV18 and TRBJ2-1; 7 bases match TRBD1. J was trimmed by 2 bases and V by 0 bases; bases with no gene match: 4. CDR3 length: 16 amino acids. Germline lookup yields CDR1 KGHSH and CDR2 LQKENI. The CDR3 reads CASSPPTGATYNEQFF. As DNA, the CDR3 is TGTGCCAGCTCACCACCCACAGGGGCCACCTACAATGAGCAGTTCTTC.

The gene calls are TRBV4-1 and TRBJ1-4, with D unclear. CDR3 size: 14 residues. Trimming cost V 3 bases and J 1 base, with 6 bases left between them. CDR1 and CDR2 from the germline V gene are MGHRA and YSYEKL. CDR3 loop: CASSQPGTNEKLFF. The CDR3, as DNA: TGCGCCAGCAGCCAGCCAGGAACTAATGAAAAACTGTTTTTT.

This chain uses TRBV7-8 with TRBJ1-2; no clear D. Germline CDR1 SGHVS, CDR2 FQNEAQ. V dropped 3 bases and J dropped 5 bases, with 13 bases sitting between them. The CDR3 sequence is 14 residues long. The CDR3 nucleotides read TGTGCCAGCAGCTTTCTCCAAGGAGAGTATGGCTACACCTTC. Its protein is CASSFLQGEYGYTF.

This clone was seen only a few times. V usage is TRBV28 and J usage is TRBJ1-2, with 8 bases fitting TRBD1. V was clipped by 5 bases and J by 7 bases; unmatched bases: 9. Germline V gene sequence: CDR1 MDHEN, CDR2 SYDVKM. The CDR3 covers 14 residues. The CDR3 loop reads CASSQQGAGSGYTF. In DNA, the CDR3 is TGTGCCAGCAGTCAGCAGGGGGCGGGCTCTGGCTACACCTTC.

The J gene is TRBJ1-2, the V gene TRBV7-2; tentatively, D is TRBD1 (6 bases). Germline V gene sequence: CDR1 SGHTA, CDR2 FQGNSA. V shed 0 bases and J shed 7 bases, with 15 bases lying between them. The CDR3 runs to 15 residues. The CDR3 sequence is CASSLAQGRAGGYTF. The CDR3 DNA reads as TGTGCCAGCAGCTTAGCCCAGGGGCGGGCTGGTGGCTACACCTTC.